Below are 20 T cell receptor beta chains sequenced from a single sample in a study of shared clonotypes between healthy human individuals. Clones were sequenced by immunoSEQ multiplex PCR, and TCRdb holds only the in-frame ones, with some missing. The sample holds 2,500,000 or so clones, roughly nine tenths seen once. Sequencing was done on a sample of naive CD4+ T cells sorted from blood. Noted subset: CD45RA+ positively selected. These receptors originate from a man aged 18 to 30 in good health.

The chain employs TRBV19 and TRBJ1-6; maybe TRBD1 (6 bases). The CDR3 is 15 amino acids. V shed 3 bases and J shed 6 bases, with 12 bases lying between them. CDR1 LNHDA and CDR2 SQIVND come from the germline V gene (reference sequence). The chain's CDR3 is CASSMAGVGNSPLHF. In DNA form, the CDR3 reads TGTGCCAGTAGTATGGCAGGGGTTGGTAATTCACCCCTCCACTTT.

Notes on this clone: Other DNA sequences from this sample encode an identical CDR3 as well. The rearrangement links TRBV5-1 to TRBJ2-5; no definite D call. The V end lost 1 base, the J end lost 3 bases, and 7 bases lay between the germline ends. The germline V gene encodes CDR1 SGHRS and CDR2 YFSETQ. This CDR3 has 13 residues. The chain's CDR3 is CASSLTGKETQYF. CDR3 DNA: TGCGCCAGCAGCTTGACGGGCAAAGAGACCCAGTACTTC.

The V call is TRBV7-9, the J call TRBJ1-6, with 10 bases matching TRBD1. V shed 4 bases, J shed 9 bases, and the junction held 3 bases outside the gene matches. CDR3 length equals 14 residues. The V gene's germline CDR1 is SEHNR and CDR2 FQNEAQ (reference sequence). The CDR3: CASSSGQGRSPLHF. Written as DNA, the CDR3 is TGTGCCAGCAGCTCGGGACAGGGGCGTTCACCCCTCCACTTT.

This clone was recorded only once. The chain links TRBV15 to TRBJ2-3; D is undetermined. Germline values: CDR1 LNHNV, CDR2 YYDKDF (reference sequence). Trimming shortened V by 0 bases and J by 0 bases, and 10 bases separated the two germline ends. The CDR3 length is 16 residues. CDR3 in amino acids: CATSRDLLGSTDTQYF. The CDR3 DNA follows: TGTGCCACCAGCAGAGATCTTTTGGGTAGCACAGATACGCAGTATTTT.

The chain has TRBV11-2 and TRBJ2-1; 12 bases align to TRBD2. The V and J ends lost 1 base and 9 bases, in that order; junction bases with no gene match: 4. The germline V gene encodes CDR1 SGHAT and CDR2 FQNNGV. This CDR3 is 15 amino acids long. CDR3 in DNA: TGTGCCAGCAGCTTAGCTAGCGGGGGGGCCGGTGAGCAGTTCTTC. It is translated as CASSLASGGAGEQFF.

The chain recombines TRBV11-3 with TRBJ2-3, with 8 bases fitting TRBD1. This CDR3 has 15 amino acids. V shed 2 bases and J 4 bases; nucleotides not matched to a gene: 5. Germline loops: CDR1 SGHNT, CDR2 YENEEA. The CDR3 DNA reads as TGTGCCAGCAGCTTAAGTCCAGGGGGCGCAGATACGCAGTATTTT. Translation gives CASSLSPGGADTQYF.

The gene calls are TRBV28 and TRBJ1-1; tentatively, D is TRBD1 (5 bases). Germline V gives CDR1 MDHEN, CDR2 SYDVKM. V was cut by 7 bases and J by 1 base, with 13 bases left in between. This CDR3 is built from 14 residues. The CDR3 loop is CASITAGGNTEAFF. In nucleotides, the CDR3 is TGTGCCAGCATTACTGCCGGGGGGAACACTGAAGCTTTCTTT.

CDR3 nucleotides: TGCGCCAGCAGCCAAGATTGGGGACAGTCAACAGATACGCAGTATTTT. Protein product: CASSQDWGQSTDTQYF. The chain links TRBV4-1 to TRBJ2-3; TRBD1 matches 7 bases. The CDR3 sequence is 16 residues long. The trim removed 0 bases at V and 3 bases at J, leaving 6 bases unmatched. Germline CDR1 is MGHRA and CDR2 is YSYEKL.

V and J are TRBV11-2 and TRBJ2-6, with D uncertain. CDR3 length equals 15 residues. Germline assignment: CDR1 SGHAT and CDR2 FQNNGV. Trimming removed 3 bases from V and 1 base from J, with 7 bases in between. The CDR3, as DNA: TGTGCCAGCAGCTTCACGGATTCTGGGGCCAACGTCCTGACTTTC. It specifies CASSFTDSGANVLTF. Together with reference TRBV11-2 and TRBJ2-6, the CDR3 gives the full variable domain: EAGVAQSPRYKIIEKRQSVAFWCNPISGHATLYWYQQILGQGPKLLIQFQNNGVVDDSQLPKDRFSAERLKGVDSTLKIQPAKLEDSAVYLCASSFTDSGANVLTFGAGSRLTVL.

The genes are TRBV4-1 and TRBJ2-1; unclear D gene. Germline V gene data show CDR1 as MGHRA and CDR2 as YSYEKL. Deletions cut 0 bases from V and 10 bases from J, with 10 bases between. This CDR3 comprises 13 residues. Here the CDR3 DNA reads TGCGCCAGCAGCCAAGAGCGCCTCGGGGAGCAGTTCTTC. It yields the protein CASSQERLGEQFF.

The chain uses TRBV2 and TRBJ2-2; 11 bases line up with TRBD1. The CDR3 extends over 15 amino acids. Germline V gene sequence: CDR1 SNHLY, CDR2 FYNNEI. With 8 bases clipped from V and 4 bases from J, the junction kept 6 bases outside the gene matches. The CDR3 is CASGGQGVGTGELFF. CDR3 coding DNA: TGTGCCAGCGGGGGACAGGGGGTCGGCACCGGGGAGCTGTTTTTT.

The J gene is TRBJ2-7, the V gene TRBV6-1, with 8 bases matching TRBD1. V dropped 7 bases and J dropped 0; count of bases not matched to a gene: 5. Looked up from germline, CDR1 is MNHNS and CDR2 is SASEGT. The CDR3 is 14 amino acids. The CDR3 DNA reads as TGTGCCAGCATGGGACAGGCGAACTCCTACGAGCAGTACTTC. This encodes CASMGQANSYEQYF.

This clone was seen once. This chain connects TRBV28 to TRBJ2-5, with 10 positions matching TRBD1. The J segment lost 4 bases and the V segment lost 5 bases, leaving 4 bases of the junction unmatched. Germline CDR1 MDHEN, CDR2 SYDVKM. The CDR3 has 14 amino acids. The CDR3 nucleotides are TGTGCCAGCAGTCTCTGGACAGGGGGAGAGACCCAGTACTTC. It specifies CASSLWTGGETQYF.

This clone was recorded once. The rearrangement joins TRBV9 to TRBJ2-3, with D perhaps matching TRBD2 (5 bases). CDR3 length: 13 residues. CDR1 SGDLS and CDR2 YYNGEE come from the germline V gene. The germline V and J ends were trimmed by 3 bases and 2 bases, with 7 bases remaining between them. CDR3 sequence: CASSAGFTDTQYF. CDR3 DNA: TGTGCCAGCAGCGCGGGGTTCACAGATACGCAGTATTTT. Variable domain in full (rest from reference TRBV9 and TRBJ2-3): DSGVTQTPKHLITATGQRVTLRCSPRSGDLSVYWYQQSLDQGLQFLIQYYNGEERAKGNILERFSAQQFPDLHSELNLSSLELGDSALYFCASSAGFTDTQYFGPGTRLTVL.

This clone appeared once. The V gene is TRBV29-1, the J gene TRBJ2-3; D is unresolved. The germline CDR1 and CDR2 sequences are SQVTM and ANQGSEA. Trimming pared 7 bases from V and 4 bases from J, leaving 9 bases between. This CDR3 comprises 11 residues. DNA of the CDR3: TGCAGCGCCGACCCCGCAGATACGCAGTATTTT. This encodes CSADPADTQYF.

This chain joins TRBV6-6 and TRBJ1-2; 10 nucleotides align to TRBD1. Germline V gene sequence: CDR1 MNHNY, CDR2 SVGAGI (reference sequence). V was clipped by 3 bases and J by 7 bases; unmatched bases: 5. The CDR3 is 14 residues long. The CDR3 DNA is TGTGCCAGCAGTTATGGACAGGGGGTTGCTGGCTACACCTTC. Translation gives CASSYGQGVAGYTF.

The chain links TRBV21-1 to TRBJ2-3; the DNA was not used to check the table's D call, TRBD1. TRBV21-1 has pseudogene status. The CDR3 has 17 amino acids. The CDR3 DNA is TGTGCCAGCAGCAAAGCAGCCGGCAGGGTCCACACAGATACGCAGTATTTT. It is translated as CASSKAAGRVHTDTQYF.

The chain uses TRBV5-1 and TRBJ1-1; maybe TRBD1 (5 bases). The V end lost 4 bases, the J end lost 2 bases, and 15 bases lay between the germline ends. In germline, CDR1 is SGHRS, CDR2 YFSETQ. The CDR3 covers 15 residues. This chain's CDR3 is CASSRTGTLNTEAFF. The CDR3 DNA sequence: TGCGCCAGCAGCCGAACCGGGACTCTAAACACTGAAGCTTTCTTT.

This clone was found once. The CDR3 loop reads CASSLHGLADYEQYF. The CDR3 region has the DNA TGTGCCAGCTCCCTTCATGGACTAGCGGACTACGAGCAGTACTTC. The chain carries TRBV18 and TRBJ2-7; TRBD2 matches at 10 bases. V shed 6 bases and J 3 bases; nucleotides not matched to a gene: 8. CDR1 and CDR2 from the germline V gene are KGHSH and LQKENI. The CDR3 is made up of 15 amino acids.

The DNA for the CDR3 is TGTGCCAGCAGCTTCCTCACGCACACCGGGGAGCTGTTTTTT. This translates into CASSFLTHTGELFF. V gene TRBV11-2 combines with J gene TRBJ2-2; unclear D gene. CDR1 is SGHAT, CDR2 FQNNGV, per germline. The CDR3 loop spans 14 amino acids. Trimming shortened V by 3 bases and J by 3 bases, and 8 bases separated the two germline ends.